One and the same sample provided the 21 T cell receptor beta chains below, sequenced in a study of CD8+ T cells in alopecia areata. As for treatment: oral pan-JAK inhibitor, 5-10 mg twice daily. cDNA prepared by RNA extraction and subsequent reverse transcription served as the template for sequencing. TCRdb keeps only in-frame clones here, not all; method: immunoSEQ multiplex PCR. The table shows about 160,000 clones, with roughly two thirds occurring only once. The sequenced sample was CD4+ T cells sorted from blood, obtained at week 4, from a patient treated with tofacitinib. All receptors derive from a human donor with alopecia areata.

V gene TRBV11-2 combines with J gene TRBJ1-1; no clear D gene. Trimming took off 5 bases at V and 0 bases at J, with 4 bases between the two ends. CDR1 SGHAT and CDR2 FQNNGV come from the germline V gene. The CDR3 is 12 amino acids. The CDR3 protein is CASSQLNTEAFF. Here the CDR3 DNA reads TGTGCCAGCAGCCAACTGAACACTGAAGCTTTCTTT.

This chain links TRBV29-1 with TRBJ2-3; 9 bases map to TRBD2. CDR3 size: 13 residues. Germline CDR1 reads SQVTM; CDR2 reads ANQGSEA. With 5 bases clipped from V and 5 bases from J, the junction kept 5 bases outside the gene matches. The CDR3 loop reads CSVYAGGRDTQYF. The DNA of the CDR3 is TGCAGCGTTTATGCGGGGGGGAGAGATACGCAGTATTTT.

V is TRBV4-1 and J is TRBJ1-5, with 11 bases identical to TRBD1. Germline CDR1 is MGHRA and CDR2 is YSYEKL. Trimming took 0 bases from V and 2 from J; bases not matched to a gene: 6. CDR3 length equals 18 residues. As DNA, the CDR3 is TGCGCCAGCAGCCAAGATGGACAGGGGGCGAGAGGCAATCAGCCCCAGCATTTT. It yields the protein CASSQDGQGARGNQPQHF.

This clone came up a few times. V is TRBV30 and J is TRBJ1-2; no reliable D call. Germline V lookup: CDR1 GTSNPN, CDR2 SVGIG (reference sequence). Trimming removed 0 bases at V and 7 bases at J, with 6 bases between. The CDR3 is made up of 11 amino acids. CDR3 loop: CAWSVISGYTF. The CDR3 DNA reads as TGTGCCTGGAGTGTAATATCTGGCTACACCTTC.

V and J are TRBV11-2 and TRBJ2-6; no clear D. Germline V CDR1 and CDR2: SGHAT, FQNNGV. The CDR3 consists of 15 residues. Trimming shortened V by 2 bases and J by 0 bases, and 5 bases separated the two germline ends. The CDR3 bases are TGTGCCAGCAGCTTAACTCTCTCTGGGGCCAACGTCCTGACTTTC. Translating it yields CASSLTLSGANVLTF.

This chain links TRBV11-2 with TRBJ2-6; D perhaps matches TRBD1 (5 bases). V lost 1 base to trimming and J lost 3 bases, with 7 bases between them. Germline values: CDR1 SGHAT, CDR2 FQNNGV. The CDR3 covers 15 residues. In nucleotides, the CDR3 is TGTGCCAGCAGCTTAGCAGGGAATGGGGCCAACGTCCTGACTTTC. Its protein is CASSLAGNGANVLTF.

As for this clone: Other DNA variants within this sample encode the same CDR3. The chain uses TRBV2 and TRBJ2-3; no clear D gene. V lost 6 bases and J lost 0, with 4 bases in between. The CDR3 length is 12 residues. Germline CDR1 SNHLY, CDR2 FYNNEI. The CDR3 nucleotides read TGTGCCAGCAGGGATAGCACAGATACGCAGTATTTT. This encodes CASRDSTDTQYF.

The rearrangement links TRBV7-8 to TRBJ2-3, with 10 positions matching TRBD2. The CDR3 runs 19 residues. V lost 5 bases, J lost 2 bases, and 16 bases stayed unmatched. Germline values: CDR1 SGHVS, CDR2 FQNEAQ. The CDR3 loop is CASSRDPRLAGAITDTQYF. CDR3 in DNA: TGTGCCAGCAGCCGAGACCCGAGACTAGCGGGCGCCATCACAGATACGCAGTATTTT.

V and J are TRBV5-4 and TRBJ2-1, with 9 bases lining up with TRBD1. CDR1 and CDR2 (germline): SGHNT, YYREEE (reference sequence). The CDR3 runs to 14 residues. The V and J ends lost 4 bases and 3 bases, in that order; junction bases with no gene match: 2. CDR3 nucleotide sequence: TGTGCCAGCAGCACAGGGGGCAACTACAATGAGCAGTTCTTC. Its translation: CASSTGGNYNEQFF.

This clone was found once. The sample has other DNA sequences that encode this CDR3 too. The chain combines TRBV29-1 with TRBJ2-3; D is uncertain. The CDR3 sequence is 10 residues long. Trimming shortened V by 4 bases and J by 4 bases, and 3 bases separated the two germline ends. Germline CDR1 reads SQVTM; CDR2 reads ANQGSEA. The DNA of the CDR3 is TGCAGCGTTGTAGCAGATACGCAGTATTTT. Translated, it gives CSVVADTQYF.

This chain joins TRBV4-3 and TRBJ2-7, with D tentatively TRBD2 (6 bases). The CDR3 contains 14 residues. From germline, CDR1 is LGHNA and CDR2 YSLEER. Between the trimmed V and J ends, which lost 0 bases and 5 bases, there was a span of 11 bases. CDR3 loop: CASSQDPGLNEQYF. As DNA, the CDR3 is TGCGCCAGCAGCCAAGATCCGGGACTGAACGAGCAGTACTTC.

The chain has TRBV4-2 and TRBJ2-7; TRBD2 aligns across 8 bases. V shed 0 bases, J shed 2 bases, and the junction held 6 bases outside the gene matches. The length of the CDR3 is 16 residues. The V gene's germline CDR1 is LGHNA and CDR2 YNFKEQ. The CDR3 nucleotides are TGTGCCAGCAGCCAAGATCCCGGACTAGCAACCTACGAGCAGTACTTC. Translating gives CASSQDPGLATYEQYF.

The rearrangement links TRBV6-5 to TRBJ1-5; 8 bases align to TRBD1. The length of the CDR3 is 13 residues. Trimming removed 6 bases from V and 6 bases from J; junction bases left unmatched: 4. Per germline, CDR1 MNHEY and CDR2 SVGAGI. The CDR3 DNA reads TGTGCCAGCAGCGACAGGGGCCGTCAGCCCCAGCATTTT. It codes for CASSDRGRQPQHF.

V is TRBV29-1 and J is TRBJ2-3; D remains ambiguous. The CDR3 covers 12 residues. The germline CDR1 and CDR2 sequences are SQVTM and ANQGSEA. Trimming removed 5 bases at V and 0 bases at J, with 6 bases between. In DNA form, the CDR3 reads TGCAGCGTTAAGGCTAGCACAGATACGCAGTATTTT. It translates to CSVKASTDTQYF.

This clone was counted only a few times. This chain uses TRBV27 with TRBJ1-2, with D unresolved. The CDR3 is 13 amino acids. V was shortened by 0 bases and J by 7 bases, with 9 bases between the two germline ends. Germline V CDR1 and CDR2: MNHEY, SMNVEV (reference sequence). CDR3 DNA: TGTGCCAGCAGTTTATCCGTCCACGGTGGCTACACCTTC. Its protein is CASSLSVHGGYTF.

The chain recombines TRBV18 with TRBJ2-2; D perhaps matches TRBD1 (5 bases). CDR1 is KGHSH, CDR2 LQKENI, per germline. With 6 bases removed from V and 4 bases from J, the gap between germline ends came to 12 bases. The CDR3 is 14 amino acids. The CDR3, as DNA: TGTGCCAGCTCCTCCAGGGCCATCACCGGGGAGCTGTTTTTT. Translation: CASSSRAITGELFF.

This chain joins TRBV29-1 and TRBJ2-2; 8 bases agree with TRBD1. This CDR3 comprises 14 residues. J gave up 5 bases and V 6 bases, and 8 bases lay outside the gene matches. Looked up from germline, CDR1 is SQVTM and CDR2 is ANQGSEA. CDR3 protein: CSVGDRSLTGELFF. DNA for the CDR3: TGCAGCGTAGGGGACAGGAGTTTAACCGGGGAGCTGTTTTTT.

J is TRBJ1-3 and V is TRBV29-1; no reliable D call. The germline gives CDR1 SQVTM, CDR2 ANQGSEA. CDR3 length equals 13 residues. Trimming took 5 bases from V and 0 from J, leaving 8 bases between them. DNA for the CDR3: TGCAGCGTTACTGTCAGCTCTGGAAACACCATATATTTT. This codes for CSVTVSSGNTIYF.

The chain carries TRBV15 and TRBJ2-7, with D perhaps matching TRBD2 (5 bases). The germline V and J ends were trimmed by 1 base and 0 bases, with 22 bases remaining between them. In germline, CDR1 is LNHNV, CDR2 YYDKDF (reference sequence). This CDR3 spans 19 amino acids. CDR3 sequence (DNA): TGTGCCACCAGCAGAGGCCCCAGAGGGCAGCGGATTAGCTCCTACGAGCAGTACTTC. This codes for CATSRGPRGQRISSYEQYF.

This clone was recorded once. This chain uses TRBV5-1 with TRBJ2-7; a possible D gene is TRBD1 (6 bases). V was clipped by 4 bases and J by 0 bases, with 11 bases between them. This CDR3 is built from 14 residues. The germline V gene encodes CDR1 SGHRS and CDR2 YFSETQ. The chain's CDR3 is CASSADSISYEQYF. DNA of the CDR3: TGCGCCAGCAGCGCGGACAGTATCTCCTACGAGCAGTACTTC. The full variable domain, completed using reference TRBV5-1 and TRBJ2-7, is KAGVTQTPRYLIKTRGQQVTLSCSPISGHRSVSWYQQTPGQGLQFLFEYFSETQRNKGNFPGRFSGRQFSNSRSEMNVSTLELGDSALYLCASSADSISYEQYFGPGTRLTVT.

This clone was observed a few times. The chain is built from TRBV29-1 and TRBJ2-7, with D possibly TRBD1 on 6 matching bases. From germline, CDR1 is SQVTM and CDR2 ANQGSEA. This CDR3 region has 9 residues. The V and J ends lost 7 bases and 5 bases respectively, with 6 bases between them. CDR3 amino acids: CSGGHEQYF. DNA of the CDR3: TGCAGCGGGGGGCACGAGCAGTACTTC.